The source of this T cell receptor beta chain is a study of Graves' ophthalmopathy and Graves' hyperthyroidism. Overall study results and limits: A 13-signature model separated ophthalmopathy from stable hyperthyroidism, reaching about 88% sensitivity and approximately 81% specificity cross-validated. The model's ophthalmopathy progression predictions had roughly 65% sensitivity and 72.22% specificity.

Amplification targeted the TCR beta CDR3 regions, with RNA transcripts as the source material. HTBI primers were used in a first-round RT-PCR, which preceded a second-round multiplex PCR. TCRdb itself ran the multiplex PCR reads through MiXCR, one entry per CDR3 protein. The sample includes approximately 500,000 distinct CDR3 sequences, approximately 15% of them seen just once. In its sample, this clonotype was seen many times. Its cognate antigen is unknown. A much larger clone sits a single nucleotide away, making a read error possible. Ophthalmopathy donors' eye disease showed moderate-to-severe activity, CAS of at least 3, NOSPECS of at least 4 and duration under 3 months. CDR1 is MNHEY, CDR2 SVGAGI, per germline. The CDR3 sequence is 15 residues long. The V gene lost 0 bases and the J gene lost 2 bases, with 10 bases spanning the gap.

The receptor's source is a woman aged 25 to 45 with Graves' ophthalmopathy. The chain employs TRBV6-5 and TRBJ2-5; D ambiguous. Sequencing used blood. CDR3 sequence (DNA): TGTGCCAGCAGTTACTCTTACGCGATTCAAGAGACCCAGTACTTC. This encodes CASSYSYAIQETQYF.